This T cell receptor (beta chain) is drawn from a study of T cells in Graves' hyperthyroidism and ophthalmopathy. The length of the CDR3 is 14 residues. From germline, CDR1 is MNHNS and CDR2 SASEGT. Between the trimmed V and J ends, which lost 5 bases and 4 bases, there was a span of 14 bases. Criteria for exclusion of patients were uncontrolled infection, other autoimmune disease, pregnancy or lactation. The CDR3 regions of TCR beta were amplified from RNA transcripts. The HTBI primer set served for first-round RT-PCR of the TCR CDR3. TCRdb processed the multiplex PCR reads anew with MiXCR; each CDR3 protein has one entry. The sample gives some 460,000 distinct CDR3 sequences, around a sixth of which show up once; 7.7% is in the top ten.

This receptor was taken from a woman between 18 and 29 years old with Graves' hyperthyroidism. The chain employs TRBV6-1 and TRBJ1-2; D ambiguous. Sequences were obtained from blood. The CDR3, as DNA: TGTGCCAGCAGTCGATCCGACACGAGCTATGGCTACACCTTC. It codes for CASSRSDTSYGYTF.